These 28 T cell receptor beta chains share one sample of origin, sequenced in a study of cytomegalovirus exposure and HLA in healthy donors. Generated by immunoSEQ multiplex PCR, the TCRdb table keeps only in-frame clones and is missing some. This table holds some 170,000 clones, roughly 89% found once. Sequencing input: PBMCs. The receptor source for this set is a woman in her twenties or thirties in good health and CMV-seronegative.

The genes are TRBV11-2 and TRBJ1-1; D perhaps matches TRBD1 (5 bases). The germline CDR1 and CDR2 sequences are SGHAT and FQNNGV. This CDR3 comprises 16 residues. Trimming removed 1 base from V and 2 bases from J, with 14 bases in between. The CDR3 DNA reads TGTGCCAGCAGCTTAGGAGTGGGGGGGGGAAACACTGAAGCTTTCTTT. It yields the protein CASSLGVGGGNTEAFF.

V gene TRBV10-1 combines with J gene TRBJ2-4; D is perhaps TRBD1 (5 bases). Germline V CDR1 and CDR2: WNHNN, SYGVQD (reference sequence). This CDR3 spans 17 amino acids. V was shortened by 3 bases and J by 3 bases, with 18 bases between the two germline ends. In nucleotides, the CDR3 is TGCGCCAGCAGTGATGGAGTAGGGGCACAGAACAAAAACATTCAGTACTTC. Translating gives CASSDGVGAQNKNIQYF.

J is TRBJ1-4 and V is TRBV5-1; D gene uncertain. The CDR3 runs 14 residues. Per germline, CDR1 SGHRS and CDR2 YFSETQ. The V end lost 5 bases, the J end lost 4 bases, and 12 bases lay between the germline ends. In DNA form, the CDR3 reads TGCGCCAGCAGACCCGGGGATTATAATGAAAAACTGTTTTTT. This codes for CASRPGDYNEKLFF.

This clone has a handful of counts. CDR3 region: CASSPLQWGQVNEKLFF. DNA of the CDR3: TGTGCCAGCAGCCCATTACAGTGGGGACAGGTGAATGAAAAACTGTTTTTT. J is TRBJ1-4 and V is TRBV11-2, with 8 bases lining up with TRBD1. The germline gives CDR1 SGHAT, CDR2 FQNNGV. The CDR3 is 17 amino acids. Losses at the gene ends were 5 bases for V and 5 bases for J; bases not matched to a gene: 13.

The chain carries TRBV2 and TRBJ1-2; tentatively, D is TRBD1 (5 bases). The CDR3 covers 16 residues. V was clipped by 7 bases and J by 4 bases, with 22 bases between them. Germline lookup yields CDR1 SNHLY and CDR2 FYNNEI. The CDR3 DNA follows: TGTGCCAGCATCCACTACGGGGGGGGTTCCTTCTATGGCTACACCTTC. It specifies CASIHYGGGSFYGYTF.

The V gene is TRBV29-1, the J gene TRBJ1-2; D gene uncertain. Trimming took 3 bases from V and 6 from J, leaving 23 bases between them. The CDR3 has 16 residues. From germline, CDR1 is SQVTM and CDR2 ANQGSEA. CDR3 DNA sequence: TGCAGCGTTGACCCAGGATTGTCGAACCCACGACATGGCTACACCTTC. It is translated as CSVDPGLSNPRHGYTF.

J is TRBJ2-7 and V is TRBV6-6; no clear D. The CDR3 runs to 12 residues. V dropped 2 bases and J dropped 4 bases, with 6 bases sitting between them. The germline CDR1 and CDR2 sequences are MNHNY and SVGAGI (reference sequence). CDR3: CASSYDKYEQYF. The CDR3 coding sequence is TGTGCCAGCAGTTACGACAAGTACGAGCAGTACTTC.

The gene calls are TRBV4-1 and TRBJ2-2; TRBD1 might be the D (7 bases). V was clipped by 1 base and J by 3 bases, with 15 bases between them. Per the germline V gene, CDR1 is MGHRA and CDR2 is YSYEKL. The CDR3 totals 17 residues. DNA for the CDR3: TGCGCCAGCAGCCAAGCGGAGGGGGCGAAGGACACCGGGGAGCTGTTTTTT. Its translation: CASSQAEGAKDTGELFF.

The genes are TRBV9 and TRBJ2-5; a possible D gene is TRBD1 (6 bases). Trimming cost V 0 bases and J 4 bases, with 10 bases left between them. This CDR3 region has 14 residues. Germline loops: CDR1 SGDLS, CDR2 YYNGEE. The CDR3 DNA sequence: TGTGCCAGCAGCGTAGGCAGGGGCCGAGAGACCCAGTACTTC. It codes for CASSVGRGRETQYF.

The chain has TRBV6-5 and TRBJ2-1; 12 positions match TRBD2. CDR1 and CDR2 from the germline V gene are MNHEY and SVGAGI. The CDR3 spans 15 residues. After removal of 2 bases from V and 7 bases from J, the junction contained 3 bases not matched to a gene. CDR3 loop: CASSYDLAGGNEQFF. CDR3 nucleotide sequence: TGTGCCAGCAGTTACGATCTAGCGGGGGGGAATGAGCAGTTCTTC.

V and J are TRBV6-4 and TRBJ2-1, with a possible D match to TRBD1 (6 bases). V lost 8 bases and J 5 bases, leaving 13 bases between the germline ends. The CDR3 sequence is 13 residues long. In germline, CDR1 is MRHNA, CDR2 SNTAGT. CDR3 loop: CASRRDTDNEQFF. For the CDR3, the DNA is TGTGCCAGCCGCCGGGACACCGACAATGAGCAGTTCTTC.

The J gene is TRBJ1-5, the V gene TRBV7-2; the D gene is possibly TRBD1 (6 bases). Trimming removed 1 base at V and 2 bases at J, with 12 bases between. Per the germline V gene, CDR1 is SGHTA and CDR2 is FQGNSA. This CDR3 has 16 amino acids. The CDR3 DNA reads TGTGCCAGCAGCTTAGAAGGGGGTCTGGGCAATCAGCCCCAGCATTTT. Translation gives CASSLEGGLGNQPQHF.

This chain links TRBV19 with TRBJ1-6; TRBD1 aligns across 7 bases. With 6 bases clipped from V and 8 bases from J, the junction kept 4 bases outside the gene matches. Germline values: CDR1 LNHDA, CDR2 SQIVND (reference sequence). The CDR3 runs 13 residues. The CDR3 nucleotides read TGTGCCAGTAGCACCCAGGGGGATTCACCCCTCCACTTT. Its protein product is CASSTQGDSPLHF.

The V call is TRBV5-1, the J call TRBJ1-1; 10 bases are a match to TRBD1. This CDR3 spans 16 amino acids. CDR1 is SGHRS, CDR2 YFSETQ, per germline. Trimming took 3 bases from V and 4 from J; bases not matched to a gene: 9. This chain's CDR3 is CASSWGTGAVSTEAFF. DNA of the CDR3: TGCGCCAGCAGCTGGGGGACAGGGGCCGTGAGCACTGAAGCTTTCTTT.

The chain recombines TRBV19 with TRBJ1-4, with TRBD1 identical over 8 bases. The V gene's germline CDR1 is LNHDA and CDR2 SQIVND (reference sequence). V was pared by 3 bases and J by 10 bases, with 10 bases of the junction left unmatched. The CDR3 loop spans 15 amino acids. CDR3: CASSISGQGARKLFF. For the CDR3, the DNA is TGTGCCAGTAGTATTTCCGGGCAGGGGGCTCGAAAACTGTTTTTT.

The genes are TRBV11-2 and TRBJ1-1, with TRBD1 matching over 9 bases. The CDR3 is 14 residues long. V shed 4 bases and J 6 bases; nucleotides not matched to a gene: 6. CDR1 SGHAT and CDR2 FQNNGV come from the germline V gene. The CDR3 spells CASSSLQGASEAFF. DNA of the CDR3: TGTGCCAGCAGCTCATTACAGGGGGCCTCTGAAGCTTTCTTT.

This clone has only a few counts. V and J are TRBV4-3 and TRBJ1-2; maybe TRBD1 (6 bases). V lost 1 base and J lost 7, with 13 bases in between. The length of the CDR3 is 14 residues. Germline V gene sequence: CDR1 LGHNA, CDR2 YSLEER. DNA for the CDR3: TGCGCCAGCAGCCAAGCCCCACAGGGTTCTGGCTACACCTTC. Amino acid sequence: CASSQAPQGSGYTF.

V and J are TRBV19 and TRBJ1-5; maybe TRBD1 (6 bases). V lost 6 bases and J 1 base, leaving 13 bases between the germline ends. This CDR3 region has 15 residues. Germline V lookup: CDR1 LNHDA, CDR2 SQIVND (reference sequence). CDR3 sequence reads: CASRTGTWSNQPQHF. CDR3 nucleotides: TGTGCCAGTAGGACCGGGACATGGAGCAATCAGCCCCAGCATTTT.

The rearrangement links TRBV10-3 to TRBJ2-5; TRBD1 matches 11 bases. The CDR3 has 15 residues. The V gene's germline CDR1 is ENHRY and CDR2 SYGVKD. The trim removed 3 bases at V and 2 bases at J, leaving 2 bases unmatched. This CDR3 reads CAISDRDRGQETQYF. CDR3 sequence (DNA): TGTGCCATCAGTGACAGGGACAGGGGGCAAGAGACCCAGTACTTC.

The rearrangement links TRBV5-4 to TRBJ1-2, with D tentatively TRBD1 (6 bases). Germline lookup yields CDR1 SGHNT and CDR2 YYREEE (reference sequence). The CDR3 sequence is 15 residues long. The ends were cut back, 3 bases at V and 5 bases at J, with 17 bases in the middle. The CDR3 DNA follows: TGTGCCAGCAGCTCCGGAGTTAGGACAGAGTATGGCTACACCTTC. Encoded protein: CASSSGVRTEYGYTF.

V is TRBV7-9 and J is TRBJ1-3, with 9 bases aligning to TRBD1. The germline CDR1 and CDR2 sequences are SEHNR and FQNEAQ (reference sequence). This CDR3 spans 16 amino acids. The J segment lost 3 bases and the V segment lost 1 base, leaving 4 bases of the junction unmatched. CDR3 bases: TGTGCCAGCAGCTTAGGGGACAGGGACCTTGGAAACACCATATATTTT. Translation: CASSLGDRDLGNTIYF.

This chain connects TRBV19 to TRBJ1-4; 7 nucleotides align to TRBD1. The trim removed 3 bases at V and 5 bases at J, leaving 6 bases unmatched. The length of the CDR3 is 15 residues. Germline-derived CDR1 and CDR2 are LNHDA and SQIVND (reference sequence). This CDR3 is CASSIGQALNEKLFF. CDR3 in DNA: TGTGCCAGTAGTATCGGACAGGCTTTAAATGAAAAACTGTTTTTT.

This chain connects TRBV2 to TRBJ1-3; D ambiguous. Germline V gene lookup returns CDR1 SNHLY and CDR2 FYNNEI. Trimming pared 5 bases from V and 4 bases from J, leaving 15 bases between. This CDR3 contains 15 residues. The CDR3 nucleotides read TGTGCCAGCAGTTCTATTAACAGTGGGGGAAACACCATATATTTT. This codes for CASSSINSGGNTIYF.

The chain uses TRBV28 and TRBJ2-7, with D unresolved. Trimming took 7 bases from V and 0 from J, leaving 13 bases between them. The germline V gene encodes CDR1 MDHEN and CDR2 SYDVKM. The CDR3 runs to 14 residues. CDR3 loop: CASTARMSSYEQYF. The CDR3 nucleotides are TGTGCCAGCACCGCTAGGATGAGCTCCTACGAGCAGTACTTC.

In its sample, this clone was seen a few times. The chain has TRBV9 and TRBJ1-2; TRBD1 agrees at 7 bases. Germline-derived CDR1 and CDR2 are SGDLS and YYNGEE. V lost 4 bases, J lost 4 bases, and 10 bases stayed unmatched. This CDR3 contains 15 residues. This CDR3 reads CASSPSGGQSYGYTF. Here the CDR3 DNA reads TGTGCCAGCAGCCCAAGCGGGGGACAGAGCTATGGCTACACCTTC.

The chain uses TRBV27 and TRBJ2-1, with TRBD1 matching 9 bases. CDR3 length: 16 residues. After removal of 8 bases from V and 4 bases from J, the junction contained 12 bases not matched to a gene. Germline CDR1 reads MNHEY; CDR2 reads SMNVEV (reference sequence). DNA for the CDR3: TGTGCCAGCTTTTTTCTCGGACAGGGGAAATACAATGAGCAGTTCTTC. This translates into CASFFLGQGKYNEQFF.

Turning to this clone: Other nucleotide sequences in the sample specify the same CDR3. V is TRBV19 and J is TRBJ1-5, with TRBD1 matching over 8 bases. There are 14 residues in the CDR3. V was clipped by 6 bases and J by 0 bases; unmatched bases: 1. Germline-derived CDR1 and CDR2 are LNHDA and SQIVND (reference sequence). The CDR3 DNA follows: TGTGCCAGTAGCGACAGGGGTAGCAATCAGCCCCAGCATTTT. Amino acids: CASSDRGSNQPQHF. Drawing the rest from reference TRBV19 and TRBJ1-5, the complete variable domain is DGGITQSPKYLFRKEGQNVTLSCEQNLNHDAMYWYRQDPGQGLRLIYYSQIVNDFQKGDIAEGYSVSREKKESFPLTVTSAQKNPTAFYLCASSDRGSNQPQHFGDGTRLSIL.

The chain couples TRBV6-1 to TRBJ2-7, with a possible D match to TRBD1 (6 bases). With 6 bases removed from V and 1 base from J, the gap between germline ends came to 10 bases. Germline V gives CDR1 MNHNS, CDR2 SASEGT. The CDR3 length is 13 residues. DNA for the CDR3: TGTGCCAGCAGCGGACAGTCTTCCTACGAGCAGTACTTC. Protein: CASSGQSSYEQYF.